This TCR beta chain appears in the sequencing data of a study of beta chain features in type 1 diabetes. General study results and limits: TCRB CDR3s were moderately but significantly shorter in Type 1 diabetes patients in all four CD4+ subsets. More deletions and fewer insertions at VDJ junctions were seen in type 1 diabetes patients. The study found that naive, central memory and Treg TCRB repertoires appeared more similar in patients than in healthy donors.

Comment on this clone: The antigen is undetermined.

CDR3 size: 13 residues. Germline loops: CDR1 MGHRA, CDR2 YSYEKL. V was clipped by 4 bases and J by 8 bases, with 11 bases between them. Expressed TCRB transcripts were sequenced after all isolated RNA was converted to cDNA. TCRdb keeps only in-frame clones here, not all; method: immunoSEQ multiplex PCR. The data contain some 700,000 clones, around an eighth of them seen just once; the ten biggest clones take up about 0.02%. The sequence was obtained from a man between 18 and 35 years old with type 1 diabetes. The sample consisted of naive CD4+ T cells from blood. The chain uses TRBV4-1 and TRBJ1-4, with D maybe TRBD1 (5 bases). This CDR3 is CASSLQGGEKLFF. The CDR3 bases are TGCGCCAGCAGCCTTCAGGGAGGGGAAAAACTGTTTTTT.